The rows below give T cell receptor beta chains drawn from one sample of a study of blood T cell repertoires in COVID-19. Sequenced by immunoSEQ multiplex PCR; TCRdb stores in-frame clones only, minus some. The sample holds 150,000 or so clones, about 90% seen once. Sequencing input: peripheral blood. Receptors originate from an elderly man with acute or convalescent COVID-19. The conserved cysteine and the conserved F or W are not part of the CDR3 here. Fields, in order: CDR3 protein, V gene.

cdr3_aa: AISGNEAPYEQY
v_call: TRBV10-3

cdr3_aa: ASSPMGLPETQY
v_call: TRBV7-7

cdr3_aa: ASNPGLAGVGRNEQF
v_call: TRBV27

cdr3_aa: ASSPPKGQGPYNEQF
v_call: TRBV18

cdr3_aa: ASSSPWGLYTQY
v_call: TRBV11-2

cdr3_aa: ASSLRGGTEAF
v_call: TRBV7-8

cdr3_aa: ASSFDRLTSYEQY
v_call: TRBV5-6

cdr3_aa: ASSHRRSSGNTIY
v_call: TRBV3-1/TRBV3-2

cdr3_aa: ATSDPAGSYEQY
v_call: TRBV24-1

cdr3_aa: ASSSGVENQPQH
v_call: TRBV5-6

cdr3_aa: ASSLSAPSSYNEQF
v_call: TRBV5-1

cdr3_aa: ASSIQGALGDIQY
v_call: TRBV19

cdr3_aa: ASSDRVSPLH
v_call: TRBV27

cdr3_aa: ASRSGGDASPLH
v_call: TRBV27

cdr3_aa: AWRAQGQNTGELF
v_call: TRBV30

cdr3_aa: ASSQISSGEAF
v_call: TRBV3-1/TRBV3-2

cdr3_aa: ASSLGSRRPNEKLF
v_call: TRBV7-9

cdr3_aa: ATSDSTDYYGYT
v_call: TRBV24-1

cdr3_aa: ASIRGQGAIDTQY
v_call: TRBV2

cdr3_aa: ASSFTDSQNEKLF
v_call: TRBV11-2

cdr3_aa: ASSPGGTGVGEQF
v_call: TRBV5-1

cdr3_aa: ASRRPGDPYGYT
v_call: TRBV3-1/TRBV3-2

cdr3_aa: AWSEFGGNHPQH
v_call: TRBV30

cdr3_aa: ASSDRANQPQH
v_call: TRBV25-1

cdr3_aa: ASSLMQGAYEQY
v_call: TRBV5-5

cdr3_aa: ASSSRQGPFYGYT
v_call: TRBV19

cdr3_aa: ASSLDRGITYQETQY
v_call: TRBV5-1

cdr3_aa: ASSSWDRVDTGELF
v_call: TRBV6-5

cdr3_aa: ASSLGGGRLSSSSWHQPQH
v_call: TRBV5-1

cdr3_aa: ASSLATNYGYT
v_call: TRBV28

cdr3_aa: ASSTGLDLAGELF
v_call: TRBV19

cdr3_aa: ATSRRTGDQPQH
v_call: TRBV15

cdr3_aa: ASSETITLAYDEQF
v_call: TRBV6-1

cdr3_aa: ASSSDRGKDQPQH
v_call: TRBV11-1

cdr3_aa: ASSLGQVSGNTIY
v_call: TRBV5-1

cdr3_aa: ASSLDWRDSPLH
v_call: TRBV3-1/TRBV3-2

cdr3_aa: ASSLAGVGNTIY
v_call: TRBV7-2

cdr3_aa: ASSVRPNTEAF
v_call: TRBV6-4

cdr3_aa: AWRPRAYEQY
v_call: TRBV30

cdr3_aa: ASSPWTENEQF
v_call: TRBV19

cdr3_aa: ASSALTGAKDGYT
v_call: TRBV6-4

cdr3_aa: ASSWGGLAYEQY
v_call: TRBV28

cdr3_aa: ASSEAGGSGELF
v_call: TRBV19

cdr3_aa: ASRRDRGFIGYT
v_call: TRBV6-5

cdr3_aa: ASSWGDSYETQY
v_call: TRBV5-1

cdr3_aa: ASSPVGLAGGGFYNEQF
v_call: TRBV28

cdr3_aa: ASSSGQGASEKLF
v_call: TRBV18

cdr3_aa: ASSLLTSGFSTDTQY
v_call: TRBV5-1

cdr3_aa: ATSQGGSNEKLF
v_call: TRBV24-1

cdr3_aa: ASRKSGGPANYGYT
v_call: TRBV28

cdr3_aa: ASSSRTGVLNQPQH
v_call: TRBV7-2

cdr3_aa: ASSSPPGSLNTEAF
v_call: TRBV27

cdr3_aa: ASSLGTSTDTQY
v_call: TRBV5-1

cdr3_aa: ASSLRRTGEARRYGYT
v_call: TRBV6-6

cdr3_aa: ASSRVQGKANSGANVLT
v_call: TRBV3-1/TRBV3-2

cdr3_aa: ANSSAALGTGTSYGYT
v_call: TRBV19

cdr3_aa: ASSSGGYGNQPQH
v_call: TRBV27

cdr3_aa: ASSPLGQGVRSPLH
v_call: TRBV3-1/TRBV3-2

cdr3_aa: ASSQGQTGSTEAF
v_call: TRBV3-1/TRBV3-2

cdr3_aa: ASSSGGRSETQY
v_call: TRBV9